This entry describes one TCR beta chain. The CDR3 sequence is 15 residues long. V was trimmed by 5 bases and J by 3 bases, leaving 17 bases between them. Germline values: CDR1 SGHVS, CDR2 FQNEAQ. Measured with immunoSEQ multiplex PCR; TCRdb has only the in-frame clones, and not every one. The table lists about 140,000 clones, about 94% of them singletons. The data were taken from a study of T cell responses to AZD1222 COVID-19 vaccine. The clonotype comes from an adult who received the AZD1222 COVID-19 vaccine. The sequenced sample was peripheral blood, obtained 28 days after the second AZD1222 dose. V usage is TRBV7-8 and J usage is TRBJ2-7; TRBD1 is a possible D gene (6 bases). The CDR3 loop reads CASSDSMGAGYEQYF. The CDR3 nucleotides read TGTGCCAGCAGCGATTCGATGGGGGCCGGCTACGAGCAGTACTTC.